This note documents a single TCR beta chain sequence. The antigen remains unidentified. Investigators spread the genomic DNA of each subset evenly over several immunoSEQ plates. The data were produced by immunoSEQ multiplex PCR, yet TCRdb's version contains in-frame clones alone and is incomplete. The sample has approximately 2.4 million clones; around 95% are singletons. These data belong to a study of shared clonotypes between healthy human individuals. Across the whole study: Per donor, three plates held CD4 naive cells, three held CD4 memory, two held CD8 naive and one held CD8 memory. Study-wide points: Naive subsets usually exceeded memory subsets in estimated richness.

The V gene's germline CDR1 is GTSNPN and CDR2 SVGIG (reference sequence). This CDR3 comprises 14 residues. V was pared by 2 bases and J by 0 bases, with 10 bases between. This clonotype was obtained from a man aged 18-30 years in good health. Sequencing was performed on naive CD4+ T cells sorted from blood. Subset defined: CD45RA+ positively selected. The V and J genes are TRBV30 and TRBJ1-1; D remains unclear. For the CDR3, the DNA is TGTGCCTGGAGTTTAGGATCGGTGAACACTGAAGCTTTCTTT. Translated, it gives CAWSLGSVNTEAFF.